The 2 T cell receptor beta chains below were found in one sample sequenced in a study of cytomegalovirus exposure and HLA in healthy donors. The primer mix had 60 Vbeta and 13 Jbeta primers. TCRdb's copy holds only in-frame clones and misses some; the assay was immunoSEQ multiplex PCR. The sample consists of some 150,000 clones, roughly 82% of them appearing once. The specimen was PBMCs. The origin of the receptors is a man aged 18 to 29 in good health and CMV-seropositive.

The J gene is TRBJ1-3, the V gene TRBV28; TRBD1 might be the D (5 bases). This CDR3 has 16 residues. CDR1 is MDHEN and CDR2 is SYDVKM in the germline V gene. The V end was cut by 3 bases, the J end by 0 bases, with 12 bases between. The CDR3 protein is CASSFRRGLSGNTIYF. CDR3 nucleotides: TGTGCCAGCAGTTTCAGGAGGGGACTCTCTGGAAACACCATATATTTT.

The chain has TRBV19 and TRBJ2-7, with TRBD1 matching over 9 bases. Germline loops: CDR1 LNHDA, CDR2 SQIVND (reference sequence). The V gene end was trimmed by 6 bases and the J gene end by 3 bases; junction bases not matched to a gene: 3. The CDR3 sequence is 13 residues long. This chain's CDR3 is CASRTTGGYEQYF. CDR3 in DNA: TGTGCCAGTAGAACGACAGGGGGCTACGAGCAGTACTTC.